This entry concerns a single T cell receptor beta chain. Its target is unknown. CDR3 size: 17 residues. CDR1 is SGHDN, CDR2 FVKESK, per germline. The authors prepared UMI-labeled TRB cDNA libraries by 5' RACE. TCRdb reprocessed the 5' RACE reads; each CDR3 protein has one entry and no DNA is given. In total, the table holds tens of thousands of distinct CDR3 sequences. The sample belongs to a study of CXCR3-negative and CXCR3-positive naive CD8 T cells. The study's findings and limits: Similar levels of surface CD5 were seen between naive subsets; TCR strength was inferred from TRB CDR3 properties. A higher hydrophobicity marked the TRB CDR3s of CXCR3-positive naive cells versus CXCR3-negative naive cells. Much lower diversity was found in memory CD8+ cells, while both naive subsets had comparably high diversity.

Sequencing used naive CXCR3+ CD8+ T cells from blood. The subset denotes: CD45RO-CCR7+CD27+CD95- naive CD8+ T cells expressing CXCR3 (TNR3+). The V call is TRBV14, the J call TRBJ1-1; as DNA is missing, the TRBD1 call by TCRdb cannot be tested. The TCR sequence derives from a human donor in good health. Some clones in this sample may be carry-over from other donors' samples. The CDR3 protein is CASSQGQGMVGGTEAFF.